What follows describes a single T cell receptor (beta chain). Recruitment covered 20 to 25 US areas and drew participants whose ages spanned about 18 to 100 years. Assignments of participants to cohorts depended upon their own reported clinical history. Losses at the gene ends were 3 bases for V and 5 bases for J; bases not matched to a gene: 9. This CDR3 has 16 residues. Germline CDR1 is KGHSH and CDR2 is LQKENI. The sample comes from a study of blood T cell repertoires in COVID-19. Study at large: T cells, B-cell-depleted T cells, or PBMCs supplied cDNA or gDNA.

Per the study methods: The authors estimated nucleated cell counts from reference gene primer amplification. The method was immunoSEQ multiplex PCR; TCRdb's version includes in-frame clones alone and lacks a portion of them. From that table come the V and J calls and clone size; the DNA was used to work out D and trimming. There are around 230,000 clones in the sample; approximately 88% occur only once, and roughly 2.4% lies in the top ten. The TCR originated in a woman aged 40 to 50 with acute COVID-19. The rearrangement joins TRBV18 to TRBJ2-4, with 8 nucleotides matching TRBD2. The specimen was PBMCs or T cells enriched from blood (not recorded which). The CDR3 DNA sequence: TGTGCCAGCTCACCGCCTTTGGAACTAGCGGAAAACATTCAGTACTTC. As protein: CASSPPLELAENIQYF.